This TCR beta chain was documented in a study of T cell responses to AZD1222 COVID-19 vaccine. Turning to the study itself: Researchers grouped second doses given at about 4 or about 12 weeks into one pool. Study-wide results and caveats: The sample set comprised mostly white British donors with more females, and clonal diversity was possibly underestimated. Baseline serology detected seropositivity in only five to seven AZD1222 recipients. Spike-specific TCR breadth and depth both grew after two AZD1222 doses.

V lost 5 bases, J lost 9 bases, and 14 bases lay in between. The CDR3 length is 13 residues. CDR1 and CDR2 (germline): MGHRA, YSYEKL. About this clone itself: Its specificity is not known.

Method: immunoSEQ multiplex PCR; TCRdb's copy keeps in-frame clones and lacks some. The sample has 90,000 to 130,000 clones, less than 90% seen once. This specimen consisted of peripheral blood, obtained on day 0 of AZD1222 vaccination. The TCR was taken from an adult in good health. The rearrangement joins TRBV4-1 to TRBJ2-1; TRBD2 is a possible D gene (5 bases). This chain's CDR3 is CASSVLGNPEQFF. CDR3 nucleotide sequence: TGCGCCAGCAGCGTACTAGGGAATCCTGAGCAGTTCTTC.